Shown below are 3 T cell receptor beta chains from a single sample sequenced in a study of T cells in Graves' hyperthyroidism and ophthalmopathy. RNA transcripts provided the source from which TCR beta CDR3 regions were amplified. HTBI primers were employed in a first-round RT-PCR of the TCR CDR3. MiXCR, applied by TCRdb to the multiplex PCR reads, yields one record per CDR3 protein. Here the sample spans under 350,000 distinct CDR3 sequences, around a sixth being singletons. What was sequenced was blood. Receptor source: a woman aged 50 to 60 with Graves' hyperthyroidism.

This clonotype was detected a few times. This chain uses TRBV20-1 with TRBJ2-2; 9 bases line up with TRBD1. Unmatched junction bases numbered 10, after V lost 4 bases and J lost 7 bases. The CDR3 totals 15 residues. Germline V gene lookup returns CDR1 DFQATT and CDR2 SNEGSKA (reference sequence). The CDR3 loop is CSANQGQGFGGELFF. The CDR3 bases are TGCAGTGCTAATCAGGGACAGGGATTTGGCGGGGAGCTGTTTTTT.

This clonotype was counted at least ten times. The rearrangement joins TRBV2 to TRBJ1-5; 9 bases align to TRBD1. CDR1 is SNHLY and CDR2 is FYNNEI in the germline V gene. The CDR3 consists of 15 residues. After removal of 4 bases from V and 2 bases from J, the junction contained 3 bases not matched to a gene. The CDR3, as DNA: TGTGCCAGCAGTGCTTGGACAGGGGGCAATCAGCCCCAGCATTTT. Residues: CASSAWTGGNQPQHF.

As regards this clonotype: A much larger clone differs by one base, so this may be a read error. V usage is TRBV30 and J usage is TRBJ1-1, with D perhaps TRBD1 (5 bases). The length of the CDR3 is 12 residues. The germline V gene encodes CDR1 GTSNPN and CDR2 SVGIG (reference sequence). V was trimmed by 5 bases and J by 7 bases, leaving 14 bases between them. For the CDR3, the DNA is TGTGCCTGGGGCCCGACAGCGCTTGAAGCTTTCTTT. Translation: CAWGPTALEAFF.